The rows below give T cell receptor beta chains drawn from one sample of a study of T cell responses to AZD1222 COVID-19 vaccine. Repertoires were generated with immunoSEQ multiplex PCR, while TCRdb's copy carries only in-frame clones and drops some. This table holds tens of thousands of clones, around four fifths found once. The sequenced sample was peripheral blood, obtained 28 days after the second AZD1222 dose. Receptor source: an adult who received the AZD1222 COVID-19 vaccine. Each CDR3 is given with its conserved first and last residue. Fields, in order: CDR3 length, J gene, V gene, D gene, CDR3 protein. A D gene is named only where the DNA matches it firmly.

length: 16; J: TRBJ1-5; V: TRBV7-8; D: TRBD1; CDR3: CASSVGQGLINQPQHF
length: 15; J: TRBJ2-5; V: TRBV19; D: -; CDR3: CASSIGRGFQETQYF
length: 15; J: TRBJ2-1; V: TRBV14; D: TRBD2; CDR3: CASSQGTSKLGEQFF
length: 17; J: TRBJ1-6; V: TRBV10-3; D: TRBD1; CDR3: CAISETDRGDLFSPLHF
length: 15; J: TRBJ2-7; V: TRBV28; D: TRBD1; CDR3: CASSRQGTLSYEQYF
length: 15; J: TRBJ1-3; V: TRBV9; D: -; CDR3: CASNSRGSSGNTIYF
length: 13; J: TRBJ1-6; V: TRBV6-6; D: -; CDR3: CASSAGEGSPLHF
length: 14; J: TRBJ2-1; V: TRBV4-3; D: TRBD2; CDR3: CASSQELAGGNQFF
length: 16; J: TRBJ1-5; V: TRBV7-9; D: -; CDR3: CASSLGEVGMNQPQHF
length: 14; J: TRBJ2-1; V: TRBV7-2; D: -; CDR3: CASSFRREAPEQFF
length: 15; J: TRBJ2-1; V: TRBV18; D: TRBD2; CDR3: CASSPRTSGENEQFF
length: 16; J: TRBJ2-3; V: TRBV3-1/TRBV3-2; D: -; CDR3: CASSLGGSSWPDTQYF
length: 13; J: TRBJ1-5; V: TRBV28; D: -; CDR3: CASSSLETSIRHF
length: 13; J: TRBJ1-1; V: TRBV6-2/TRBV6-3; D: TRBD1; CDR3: CASSRTGDTEAFF
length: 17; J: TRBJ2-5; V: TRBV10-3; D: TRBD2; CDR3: CATGLAGWGIKEETQYF
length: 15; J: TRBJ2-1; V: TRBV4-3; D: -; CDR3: CASSQDHSAHNEQFF
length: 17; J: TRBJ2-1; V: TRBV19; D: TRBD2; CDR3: CASSPGLAGGLGEEQFF
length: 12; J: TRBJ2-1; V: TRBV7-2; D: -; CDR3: CASSLRLEVQFF
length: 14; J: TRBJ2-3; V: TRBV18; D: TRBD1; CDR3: CASSPPTGPDTQYF
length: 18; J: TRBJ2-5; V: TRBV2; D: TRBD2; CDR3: CASSDVLAERDGQETQYF
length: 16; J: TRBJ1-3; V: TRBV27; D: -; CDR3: CAIPPIPRFSGNTIYF
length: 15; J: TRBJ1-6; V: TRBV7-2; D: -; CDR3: CASSLEVAYNSPLHF
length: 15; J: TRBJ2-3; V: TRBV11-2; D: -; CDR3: CASSFWGNPTDTQYF
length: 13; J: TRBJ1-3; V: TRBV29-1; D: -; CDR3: CSVGAGSGNTIYF
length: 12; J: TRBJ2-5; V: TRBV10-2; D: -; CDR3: CASSGHQETQYF
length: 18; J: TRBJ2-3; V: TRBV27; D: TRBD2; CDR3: CASSLFLPTSGSTDTQYF
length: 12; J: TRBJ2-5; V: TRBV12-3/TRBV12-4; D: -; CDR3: CASSLLRETQYF
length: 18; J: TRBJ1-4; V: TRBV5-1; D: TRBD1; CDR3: CASSARDSREGDNEKLFF
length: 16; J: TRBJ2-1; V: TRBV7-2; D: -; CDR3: CASSLGGGLVEGEQFF
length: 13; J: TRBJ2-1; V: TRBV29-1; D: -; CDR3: CSVVQVGSSDPFF
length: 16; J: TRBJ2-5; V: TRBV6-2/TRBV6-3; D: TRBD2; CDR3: CASSYISGEGQETQYF
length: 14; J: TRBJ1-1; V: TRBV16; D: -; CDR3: CASSLTFENTEAFF
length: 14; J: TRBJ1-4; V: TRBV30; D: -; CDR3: CAWSRVATNEKLFF
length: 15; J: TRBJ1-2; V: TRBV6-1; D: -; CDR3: CASSERGGGAYGYTF
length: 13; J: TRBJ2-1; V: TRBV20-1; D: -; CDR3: CSASPRGRNEQFF
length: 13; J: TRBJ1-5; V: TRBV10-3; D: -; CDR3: CAARDGYNQPQHF
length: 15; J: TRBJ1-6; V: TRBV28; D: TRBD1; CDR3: CASRSTGVGNSPLHF
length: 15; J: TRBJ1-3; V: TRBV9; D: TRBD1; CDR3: CASSDRGSSGNTIYF
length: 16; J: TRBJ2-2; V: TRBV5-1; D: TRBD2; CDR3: CASSPRTSGRTGELFF
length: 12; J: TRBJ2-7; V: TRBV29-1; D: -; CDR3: CSVGGNSYEQYF
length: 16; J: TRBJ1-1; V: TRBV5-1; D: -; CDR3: CASSLDQGGMNTEAFF
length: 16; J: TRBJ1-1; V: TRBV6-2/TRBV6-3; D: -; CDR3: CASSYRAGTLNTEAFF
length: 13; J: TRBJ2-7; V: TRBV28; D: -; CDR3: CASSSGTPYEQYF
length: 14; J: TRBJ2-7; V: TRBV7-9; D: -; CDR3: CASSLRQANYEQYF
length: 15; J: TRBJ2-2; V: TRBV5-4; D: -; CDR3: CASSPSRLNTGELFF
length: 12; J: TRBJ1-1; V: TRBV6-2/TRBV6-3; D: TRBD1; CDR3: CASSFTGGNAFF
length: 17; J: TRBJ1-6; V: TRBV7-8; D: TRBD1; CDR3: CASSLSSLGQGEWTLHF
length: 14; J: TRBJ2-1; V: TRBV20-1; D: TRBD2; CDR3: CSAGGLAGYNEQFF
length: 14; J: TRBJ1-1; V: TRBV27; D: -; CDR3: CASSLSRLVTEAFF